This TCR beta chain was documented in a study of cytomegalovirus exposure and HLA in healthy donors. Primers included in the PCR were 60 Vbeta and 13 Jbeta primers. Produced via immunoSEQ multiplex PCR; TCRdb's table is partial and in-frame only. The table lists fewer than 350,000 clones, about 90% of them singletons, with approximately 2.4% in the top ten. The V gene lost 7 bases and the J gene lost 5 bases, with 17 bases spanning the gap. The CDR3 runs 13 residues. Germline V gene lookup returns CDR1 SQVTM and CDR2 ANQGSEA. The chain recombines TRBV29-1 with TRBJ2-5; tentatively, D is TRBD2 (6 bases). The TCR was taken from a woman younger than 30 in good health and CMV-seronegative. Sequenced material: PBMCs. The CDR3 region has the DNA TGCAGCGGCCTCCGGGGACGGGGGGAGACCCAGTACTTC. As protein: CSGLRGRGETQYF.